This is a list of T cell receptor beta chains from one sample in a study of human T cells and chemical hapten exposure. MiXCR, run by TCRdb on the RACE reads, gives a single entry per CDR3 protein. Of around 300,000 distinct CDR3 sequences detected, approximately 6.9% appear once; the ten largest clones hold 7% to 10%. The sample was whole blood, taken in connection with sensitization to the hapten diphenylcyclopropenone (DPC). These receptors originate from a woman aged 18-29 years with alopecia areata. Some clones in this sample may be carry-over from other donors' samples. CDR3s include the opening cysteine and the closing phenylalanine or tryptophan. The order of the fields is D gene, J gene, clone size, V gene, CDR3 protein, CDR3 DNA. A D gene is named only where the DNA matches it firmly. Not all rows give a size; the values are once, few, many and, for expanded clones, a class.

d_call: -
j_call: TRBJ1-6
clone_size: -
v_call: TRBV6-5
cdr3_aa: CASSTRDAGPPLHF
cdr3_nt: TGTGCCAGCAGTACCCGGGACGCTGGGCCACCCCTCCACTTT

d_call: -
j_call: TRBJ1-1
clone_size: many
v_call: TRBV14
cdr3_aa: CASSLLLGGTEAFF
cdr3_nt: TGTGCCAGCAGCCTGTTGCTGGGGGGGACTGAAGCTTTCTTT

d_call: -
j_call: TRBJ1-1
clone_size: many
v_call: TRBV29-1
cdr3_aa: CSVETQDSTEAFF
cdr3_nt: TGCAGCGTTGAAACCCAGGACTCCACTGAAGCTTTCTTT

d_call: -
j_call: TRBJ1-2
clone_size: few
v_call: TRBV5-1
cdr3_aa: CASSLEDRDGYTF
cdr3_nt: TGCGCCAGCAGCTTGGAGGACAGAGATGGCTACACCTTC

d_call: TRBD1
j_call: TRBJ2-3
clone_size: many
v_call: TRBV28
cdr3_aa: CAIGQGAPDTQYF
cdr3_nt: TGTGCCATTGGACAGGGGGCTCCAGATACGCAGTATTTT

d_call: TRBD2
j_call: TRBJ2-1
clone_size: few
v_call: TRBV7-2
cdr3_aa: CASRNSGGLYNEQFF
cdr3_nt: TGTGCCAGCAGGAATAGCGGGGGGCTCTACAATGAGCAGTTCTTC

d_call: -
j_call: TRBJ1-2
clone_size: many
v_call: TRBV29-1
cdr3_aa: CSVVISNYGYTF
cdr3_nt: TGCAGCGTTGTTATTTCTAACTATGGCTACACCTTC

d_call: TRBD2
j_call: TRBJ2-3
clone_size: many
v_call: TRBV28
cdr3_aa: CASSFRPGGAGTDTQYF
cdr3_nt: TGTGCCAGCAGTTTTAGGCCCGGGGGGGCGGGCACAGATACGCAGTATTTT

d_call: -
j_call: TRBJ1-2
clone_size: -
v_call: TRBV7-2
cdr3_aa: CASSPAGQASLYGYTF
cdr3_nt: TGTGCCAGCAGCCCTGCTGGTCAGGCCAGTCTTTATGGCTACACCTTC

d_call: -
j_call: TRBJ1-4
clone_size: few
v_call: TRBV3-1
cdr3_aa: CASSQFLTATNEKLFF
cdr3_nt: TGTGCCAGCAGCCAATTCCTGACAGCAACTAATGAAAAACTGTTTTTT

d_call: -
j_call: TRBJ2-3
clone_size: many
v_call: TRBV7-2
cdr3_aa: CASSLRGGLSTDTQYF
cdr3_nt: TGTGCCAGCAGCTTAAGGGGGGGGCTTAGCACAGATACGCAGTATTTT

d_call: TRBD1
j_call: TRBJ2-1
clone_size: -
v_call: TRBV2
cdr3_aa: CAIPRQGDYNEQFF
cdr3_nt: TGTGCCATTCCCCGACAGGGAGACTACAATGAGCAGTTCTTC

d_call: -
j_call: TRBJ1-1
clone_size: many
v_call: TRBV6-2/TRBV6-3
cdr3_aa: CASSEQGLNTEAFF
cdr3_nt: TGTGCCAGCAGTGAACAGGGCCTGAACACTGAAGCTTTCTTT

d_call: -
j_call: TRBJ2-3
clone_size: many
v_call: TRBV7-3
cdr3_aa: CASSPFEESGTDTQYF
cdr3_nt: TGTGCCAGCAGCCCCTTCGAGGAGAGCGGCACAGATACGCAGTATTTT

d_call: TRBD2
j_call: TRBJ2-5
clone_size: many
v_call: TRBV5-4
cdr3_aa: CASSLRLAGRIETQYF
cdr3_nt: TGTGCCAGCAGCTTAAGACTAGCGGGGAGGATTGAGACCCAGTACTTC

d_call: -
j_call: TRBJ1-2
clone_size: -
v_call: TRBV20-1
cdr3_aa: CSATGVYGYTF
cdr3_nt: TGCAGTGCTACAGGGGTCTATGGCTACACCTTC

d_call: TRBD1
j_call: TRBJ1-4
clone_size: -
v_call: TRBV7-9
cdr3_aa: CASSFQPGQGTDNEKLFF
cdr3_nt: TGTGCCAGCAGCTTCCAGCCGGGACAGGGGACAGATAATGAAAAACTGTTTTTT

d_call: TRBD1
j_call: TRBJ2-4
clone_size: many
v_call: TRBV7-2
cdr3_aa: CASSLGTGVRFQYF
cdr3_nt: TGTGCCAGCAGCTTAGGGACAGGGGTACGCTTTCAGTACTTC

d_call: -
j_call: TRBJ2-1
clone_size: -
v_call: TRBV27
cdr3_aa: CASSLWGGGQFF
cdr3_nt: TGTGCCAGCAGTTTATGGGGTGGTGGGCAGTTCTTC

d_call: TRBD2
j_call: TRBJ2-5
clone_size: many
v_call: TRBV5-1
cdr3_aa: CASAISGGGAAETQYF
cdr3_nt: TGCGCCAGCGCCATAAGCGGCGGGGGGGCGGCAGAGACCCAGTACTTC

d_call: -
j_call: TRBJ2-5
clone_size: -
v_call: TRBV7-2
cdr3_aa: CASSLFGREETQYF
cdr3_nt: TGTGCCAGCAGCTTATTCGGCAGGGAAGAGACCCAGTACTTC

d_call: -
j_call: TRBJ1-2
clone_size: -
v_call: TRBV4-3
cdr3_aa: CASSQDVPQTWTVYGYTF
cdr3_nt: TGCGCCAGCAGCCAAGATGTTCCACAAACCTGGACAGTCTATGGCTACACCTTC

d_call: -
j_call: TRBJ1-1
clone_size: -
v_call: TRBV6-2/TRBV6-3
cdr3_aa: CASSYGDAEAFF
cdr3_nt: TGTGCCAGCAGTTATGGGGATGCTGAAGCTTTCTTT

d_call: -
j_call: TRBJ1-4
clone_size: many
v_call: TRBV9
cdr3_aa: CASSSRQANEKLFF
cdr3_nt: TGTGCCAGCAGCTCCAGACAGGCTAATGAAAAACTGTTTTTT

d_call: -
j_call: TRBJ1-1
clone_size: -
v_call: TRBV28
cdr3_aa: CASRDSLLNTEAFF
cdr3_nt: TGTGCCAGCAGGGACAGCTTATTGAACACTGAAGCTTTCTTT

d_call: -
j_call: TRBJ2-4
clone_size: many
v_call: TRBV7-6
cdr3_aa: CASSLEAGRIQYF
cdr3_nt: TGTGCCAGCAGCTTAGAGGCGGGTCGCATTCAGTACTTC